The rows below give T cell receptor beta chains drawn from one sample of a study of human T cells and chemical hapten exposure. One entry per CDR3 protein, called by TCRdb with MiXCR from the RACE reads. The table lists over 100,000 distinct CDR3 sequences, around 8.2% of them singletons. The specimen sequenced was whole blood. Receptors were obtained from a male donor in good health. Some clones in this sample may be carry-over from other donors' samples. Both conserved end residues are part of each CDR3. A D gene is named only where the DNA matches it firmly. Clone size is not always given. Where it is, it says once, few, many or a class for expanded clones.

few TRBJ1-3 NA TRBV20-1 CSALGLGRGSGNTIYF TGCAGTGCCCTCGGACTGGGGCGAGGGTCTGGAAACACCATATATTTT
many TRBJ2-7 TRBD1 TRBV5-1 CASSSGTVNSYEQYF TGCGCCAGCAGCTCCGGGACAGTGAACTCCTACGAGCAGTACTTC
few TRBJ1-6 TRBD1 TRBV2 CASSDGGQGFSPLHF TGTGCCAGCAGTGATGGGGGACAGGGCTTTTCACCCCTCCACTTT
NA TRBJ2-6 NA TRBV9 CASSVSTGSLSGANVLTF TGTGCCAGCAGCGTCTCGACAGGTTCCCTCTCTGGGGCCAACGTCCTGACTTTC
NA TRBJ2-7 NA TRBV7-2 CASSSRGRQERARNEQYF TGTGCCAGCAGCTCTAGGGGGAGACAGGAAAGGGCGAGGAACGAGCAGTACTTC
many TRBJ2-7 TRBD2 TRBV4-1 CASSQVRQGLAGGYEQYF TGCGCCAGCAGCCAAGTCCGGCAGGGGCTCGCGGGGGGCTACGAGCAGTACTTC
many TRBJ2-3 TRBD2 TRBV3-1 CASSQVVAGGPYTQYF TGTGCCAGCAGCCAAGTGGTAGCGGGGGGACCTTATACGCAGTATTTT
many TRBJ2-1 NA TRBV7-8 CASSSTKQGHLNEQFF TGTGCCAGCAGCTCAACGAAGCAGGGACACCTGAATGAGCAGTTCTTC
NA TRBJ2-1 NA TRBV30 CAWSVEFGLGNEQFF TGTGCCTGGAGTGTAGAATTCGGTCTGGGTAATGAGCAGTTCTTC
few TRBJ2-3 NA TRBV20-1 CSARDKGASGDTQYF TGCAGTGCTAGAGATAAAGGGGCGTCCGGGGATACGCAGTATTTT
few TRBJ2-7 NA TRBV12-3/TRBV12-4 CASSLWVNEQYF TGTGCCAGCAGTTTATGGGTGAACGAGCAGTACTTC
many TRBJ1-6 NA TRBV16 CASSQGLAGGDSPLHF TGTGCCAGCAGCCAAGGTCTGGCAGGCGGGGATTCACCCCTCCACTTT
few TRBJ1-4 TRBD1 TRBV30 CAWSSKQGTNEKLFF TGTGCCTGGAGTTCAAAACAGGGGACTAATGAAAAACTGTTTTTT
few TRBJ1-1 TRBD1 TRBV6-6 CASSYSIFGQGKLTEAFF TGTGCCAGCAGTTACTCGATTTTCGGACAGGGGAAGTTAACTGAAGCTTTCTTT
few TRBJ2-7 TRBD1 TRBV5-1 CASSFQPQGAGKDEQYF TGCGCCAGCAGTTTTCAGCCCCAGGGGGCGGGGAAGGACGAGCAGTACTTC
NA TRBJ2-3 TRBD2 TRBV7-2 CASSLERTSGRAKGTDTQYF TGTGCCAGCAGCTTAGAGCGGACTAGCGGGAGGGCCAAGGGCACAGATACGCAGTATTTT
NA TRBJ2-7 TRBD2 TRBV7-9 CASSNNQEREQGSRYEQYF TGTGCCAGCAGTAATAATCAGGAGCGGGAGCAGGGCAGTAGGTACGAGCAGTACTTC
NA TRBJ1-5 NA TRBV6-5 CASWGGGNQPQHF TGTGCCAGCTGGGGGGGAGGGAATCAGCCCCAGCATTTT
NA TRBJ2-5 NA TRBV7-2 CASSRVGETQYF TGTGCCAGCAGCCGGGTAGGAGAGACCCAGTACTTC
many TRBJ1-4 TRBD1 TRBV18 CASSPGTGDEKLFF TGTGCCAGCTCACCAGGGACAGGTGATGAAAAACTGTTTTTT
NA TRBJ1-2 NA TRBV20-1 CSARDLPNYGYTF TGCAGTGCAAGGGACCTCCCTAACTATGGCTACACCTTC
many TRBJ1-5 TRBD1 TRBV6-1 CASGTGGNQPQHF TGTGCCAGCGGGACAGGTGGCAATCAGCCCCAGCATTTT
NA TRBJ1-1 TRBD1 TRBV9 CASSVATGARGRVTEAFF TGTGCCAGCAGCGTAGCAACAGGGGCTAGGGGACGTGTCACTGAAGCTTTCTTT
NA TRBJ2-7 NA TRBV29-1 CSVVGGMMRYEQYF TGCAGCGTTGTCGGAGGTATGATGCGATACGAGCAGTACTTC
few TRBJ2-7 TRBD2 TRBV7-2 CASSSPLIAGGNSYEQYF TGTGCCAGCAGCTCTCCCCTCATAGCGGGGGGGAACTCCTACGAGCAGTACTTC
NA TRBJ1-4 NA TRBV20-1 CSARWPFGEKLFF TGCAGTGCTAGGTGGCCGTTTGGGGAAAAACTGTTTTTT